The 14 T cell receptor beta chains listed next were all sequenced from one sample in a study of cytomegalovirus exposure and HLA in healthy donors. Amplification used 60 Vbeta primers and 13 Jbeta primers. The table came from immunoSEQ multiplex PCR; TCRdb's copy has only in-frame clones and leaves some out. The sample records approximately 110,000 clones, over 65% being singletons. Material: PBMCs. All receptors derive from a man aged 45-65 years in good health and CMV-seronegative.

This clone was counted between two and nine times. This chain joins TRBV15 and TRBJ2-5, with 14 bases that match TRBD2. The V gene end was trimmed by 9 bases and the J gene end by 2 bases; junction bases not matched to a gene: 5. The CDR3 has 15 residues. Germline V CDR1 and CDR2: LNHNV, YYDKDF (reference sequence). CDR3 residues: CATGTSGGIQETQYF. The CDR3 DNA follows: TGTGCCACTGGGACTAGCGGGGGAATACAAGAGACCCAGTACTTC.

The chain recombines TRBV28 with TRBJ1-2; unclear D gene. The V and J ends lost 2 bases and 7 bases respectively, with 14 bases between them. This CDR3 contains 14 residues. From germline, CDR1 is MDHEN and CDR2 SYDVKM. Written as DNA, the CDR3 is TGTGCCAGCAGTTTAGCGGCTCGGTTCGCTGGCTACACCTTC. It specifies CASSLAARFAGYTF.

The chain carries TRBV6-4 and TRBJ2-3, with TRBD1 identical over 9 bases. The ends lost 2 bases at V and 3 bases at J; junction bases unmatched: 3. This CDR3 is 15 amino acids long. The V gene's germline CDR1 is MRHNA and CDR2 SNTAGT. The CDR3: CASSDTGGPTDTQYF. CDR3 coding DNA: TGTGCCAGCAGTGACACAGGGGGCCCGACAGATACGCAGTATTTT.

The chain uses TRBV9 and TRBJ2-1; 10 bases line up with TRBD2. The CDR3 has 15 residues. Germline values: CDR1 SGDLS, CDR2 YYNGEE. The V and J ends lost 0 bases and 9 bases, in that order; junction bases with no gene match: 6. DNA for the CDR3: TGTGCCAGCAGCGTAGGAGCGGGGGGGCAAGTTGAGCAGTTCTTC. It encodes CASSVGAGGQVEQFF.

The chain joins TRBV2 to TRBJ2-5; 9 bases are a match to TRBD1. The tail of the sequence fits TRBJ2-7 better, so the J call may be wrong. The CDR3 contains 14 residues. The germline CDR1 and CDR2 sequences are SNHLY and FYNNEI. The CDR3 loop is CASSYYRGPYEQYF. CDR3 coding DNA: TGTGCCAGCAGTTACTACAGGGGGCCCTACGAGCAGTACTTC.

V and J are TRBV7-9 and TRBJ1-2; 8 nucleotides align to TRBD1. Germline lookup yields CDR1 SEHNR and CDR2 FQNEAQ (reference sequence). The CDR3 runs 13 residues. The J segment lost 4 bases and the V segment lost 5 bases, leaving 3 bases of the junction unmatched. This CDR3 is CASSETGGYGYTF. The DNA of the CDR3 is TGTGCCAGCAGCGAAACAGGGGGCTATGGCTACACCTTC.

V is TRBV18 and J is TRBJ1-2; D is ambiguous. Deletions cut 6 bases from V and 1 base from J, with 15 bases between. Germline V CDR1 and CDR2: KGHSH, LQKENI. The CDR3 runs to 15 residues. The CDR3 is CASSPGRRDNYGYTF. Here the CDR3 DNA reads TGTGCCAGCTCCCCGGGCAGACGGGATAACTATGGCTACACCTTC.

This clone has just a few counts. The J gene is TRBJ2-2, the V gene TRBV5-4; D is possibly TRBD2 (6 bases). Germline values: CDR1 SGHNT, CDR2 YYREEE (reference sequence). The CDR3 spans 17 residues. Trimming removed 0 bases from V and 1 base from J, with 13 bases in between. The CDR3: CASSLDPAGENTGELFF. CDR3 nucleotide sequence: TGTGCCAGCAGCTTGGATCCAGCGGGTGAGAACACCGGGGAGCTGTTTTTT.

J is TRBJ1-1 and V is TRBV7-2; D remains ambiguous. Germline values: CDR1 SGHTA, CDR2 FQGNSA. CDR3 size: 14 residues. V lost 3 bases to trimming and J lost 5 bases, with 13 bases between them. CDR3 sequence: CASSLSREWTEAFF. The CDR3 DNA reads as TGTGCCAGCAGCTTGAGCCGGGAGTGGACTGAAGCTTTCTTT.

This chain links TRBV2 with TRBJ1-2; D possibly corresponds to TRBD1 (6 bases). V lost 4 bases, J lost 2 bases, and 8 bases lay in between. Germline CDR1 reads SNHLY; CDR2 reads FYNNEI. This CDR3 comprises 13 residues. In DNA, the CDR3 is TGTGCCAGCAGTGCAGGACAGAACTATGGCTACACCTTC. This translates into CASSAGQNYGYTF.

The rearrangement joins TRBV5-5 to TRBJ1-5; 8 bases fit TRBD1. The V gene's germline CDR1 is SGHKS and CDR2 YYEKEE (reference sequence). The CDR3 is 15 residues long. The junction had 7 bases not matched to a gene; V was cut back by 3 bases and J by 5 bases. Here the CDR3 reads CASSSTDREDQPQHF. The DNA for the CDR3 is TGTGCCAGCAGCTCTACGGACAGGGAAGATCAGCCCCAGCATTTT.

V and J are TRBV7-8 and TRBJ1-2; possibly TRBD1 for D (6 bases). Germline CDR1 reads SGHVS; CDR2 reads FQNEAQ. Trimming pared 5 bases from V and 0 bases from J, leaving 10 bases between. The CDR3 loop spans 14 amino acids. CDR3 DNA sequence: TGTGCCAGCAGCCCACAGGGAGCTAACTATGGCTACACCTTC. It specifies CASSPQGANYGYTF.

The CDR3 DNA follows: TGTGCCAGCTCTAAGGGGCCACGATATAATTCACCCCTCCACTTT. Protein: CASSKGPRYNSPLHF. The V call is TRBV7-3, the J call TRBJ1-6; tentatively, D is TRBD1 (5 bases). This CDR3 spans 15 amino acids. The germline V gene has CDR1 SGHTA and CDR2 FQGTGA. Trimming shortened V by 8 bases and J by 4 bases, and 15 bases separated the two germline ends.

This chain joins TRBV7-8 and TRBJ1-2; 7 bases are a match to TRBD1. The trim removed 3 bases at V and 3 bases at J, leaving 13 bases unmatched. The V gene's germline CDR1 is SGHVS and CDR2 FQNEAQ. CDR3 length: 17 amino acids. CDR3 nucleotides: TGTGCCAGCAGCTTCGACAGGGAAAAGCCACAAGACTATGGCTACACCTTC. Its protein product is CASSFDREKPQDYGYTF.